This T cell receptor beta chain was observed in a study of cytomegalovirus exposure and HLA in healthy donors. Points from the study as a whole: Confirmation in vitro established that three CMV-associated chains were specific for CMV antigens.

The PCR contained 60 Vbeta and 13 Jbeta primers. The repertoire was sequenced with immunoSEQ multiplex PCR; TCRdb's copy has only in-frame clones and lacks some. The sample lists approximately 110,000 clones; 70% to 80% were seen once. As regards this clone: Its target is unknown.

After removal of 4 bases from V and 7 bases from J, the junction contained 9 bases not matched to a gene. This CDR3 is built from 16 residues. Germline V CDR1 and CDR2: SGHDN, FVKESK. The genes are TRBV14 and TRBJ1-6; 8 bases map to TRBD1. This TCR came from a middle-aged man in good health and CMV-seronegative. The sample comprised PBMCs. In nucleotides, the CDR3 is TGTGCCAGCAGCCTTGGGGGCGACAGGGGAAATTCACCCCTCCACTTT. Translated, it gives CASSLGGDRGNSPLHF.